Shown below are 24 T cell receptor beta chains from a single sample sequenced in a study of breast tumors, draining lymph nodes, adjacent tissues listed by TCRdb under 2016. The lymph node samples were taken from the axillary draining lymph nodes of breast cancer patients. Library preparation was by multiplex PCR. The instrument was an Illumina HiSeq 2000. TCRdb reran the public reads through fastp at Q25 and MiXCR, keeping productive beta chains. Records with the same CDR3 protein are collapsed into one entry carrying the most frequent genes and DNA. This sample has about 270,000 distinct CDR3 sequences in its table, and roughly 30% of those were observed once. 1.1% of the sample lies in the top ten. Sequenced: axillary lymph node tissue. These receptor sequences come from a female donor with breast cancer. Some clones in this sample may be carry-over from other donors' samples.

This clonotype appeared many times. V gene TRBV10-3 combines with J gene TRBJ2-1, with 9 bases identical to TRBD2. The junction had 15 bases not matched to a gene; V was cut back by 5 bases and J by 7 bases. CDR1 and CDR2 (germline): ENHRY, SYGVKD. This CDR3 has 17 amino acids. This chain's CDR3 is CAISSGAAGGPENEQFF. For the CDR3, the DNA is TGTGCCATCAGTTCCGGGGCGGCGGGAGGGCCGGAGAATGAGCAGTTCTTC.

There are many counts of this clonotype. V usage is TRBV4-3 and J usage is TRBJ2-3; 7 nucleotides line up with TRBD1. Germline trimming cut 4 bases from V and 0 bases from J; bases unmatched to any gene: 10. From germline, CDR1 is LGHNA and CDR2 YSLEER. The CDR3 is 17 amino acids. The CDR3 DNA is TGCGCCAGCAGCCTCTATCGGACAGGCATAAGCACAGATACGCAGTATTTT. It yields the protein CASSLYRTGISTDTQYF.

Note on this clonotype: A much larger clonotype is one base distant, so this may be a read error. CDR3 bases: TGCAGTGCTTCCAATCCCCTAAGCTCCTACAATGAGCAGCTCTTC. It codes for CSASNPLSSYNEQLF. The chain is built from TRBV20-1 and TRBJ2-1; D unresolved. This CDR3 region has 15 residues. Germline V lookup: CDR1 DFQATT, CDR2 SNEGSKA (reference sequence).

This clonotype was seen a single time. The conserved closing phenylalanine or tryptophan is absent in this CDR3, likely reflecting a read error. The rearrangement joins TRBV6-5 to TRBJ2-2; D call uncertain. Germline lookup yields CDR1 MNHEY and CDR2 SVGAGI. The CDR3 runs 12 residues. The V and J ends lost 2 bases and 6 bases respectively, with 4 bases between them. CDR3 sequence (DNA): TGTGCCAGCAGTTACGTGGCCGGGGAGCTGTTTCTT. Its translation is CASSYVAGELFL.

At least ten counts were recorded for this clonotype. The chain couples TRBV29-1 to TRBJ2-7; D not certain. From germline, CDR1 is SQVTM and CDR2 ANQGSEA. V was trimmed by 5 bases and J by 6 bases, leaving 17 bases between them. This CDR3 comprises 13 residues. The CDR3 DNA sequence: TGCAGCGTTTCCACAGATTCCCTGGCCGAGCAGTACTTC. This gives the protein CSVSTDSLAEQYF.

This sequence joins TRBV30 and TRBJ2-5; D is unclear. The CDR3 length is 15 residues. With 4 bases removed from V and 1 base from J, the gap between germline ends came to 16 bases. The germline V gene has CDR1 GTSNPN and CDR2 SVGIG (reference sequence). This CDR3 is CAWTLYRTFQETQYF. CDR3 in DNA: TGTGCCTGGACCCTGTACAGAACTTTCCAAGAGACCCAGTACTTC.

In its sample, this clonotype was seen many times. The V gene is TRBV12-3 or TRBV12-4, the J gene TRBJ1-6; tentative D call: TRBD1 (6 bases). Trimming left V 5 bases short and J 5 bases short, with 22 bases between. The CDR3 sequence is 18 residues long. For the CDR3, the DNA is TGTGCCAGCAGTCGTGGAGCCGGGGGCGCGATCCATAATTCACCCCTCCACTTT. This codes for CASSRGAGGAIHNSPLHF.

This clonotype was seen a handful of times. The chain is built from TRBV20-1 and TRBJ2-7; TRBD2 matches at 7 bases. V shed 3 bases and J 6 bases; nucleotides not matched to a gene: 11. Germline V CDR1 and CDR2: DFQATT, SNEGSKA (reference sequence). The CDR3 runs to 14 residues. Written as DNA, the CDR3 is TGCAGTGCTAGTCACGGACTAGTAGACGCCGAGCAGTACTTC. Its translation is CSASHGLVDAEQYF.

In its sample, this clonotype was seen many times. The V gene is TRBV2, the J gene TRBJ2-5; the D gene is possibly TRBD1 (6 bases). V was clipped by 6 bases and J by 4 bases, with 15 bases between them. Germline loops: CDR1 SNHLY, CDR2 FYNNEI. The CDR3 totals 14 residues. This CDR3 reads CASSPPQGTETQYF. Written as DNA, the CDR3 is TGTGCCAGCAGCCCGCCACAGGGAACAGAGACCCAGTACTTC.

This clonotype was found many times. This rearrangement joins TRBV27 to TRBJ1-6; D is ambiguous. The CDR3 totals 16 residues. V gave up 1 base and J gave up 1 base, with 8 bases separating them. The V gene's germline CDR1 is MNHEY and CDR2 SMNVEV (reference sequence). CDR3 region: CASSLFPRSYNSPLHF. CDR3 nucleotides: TGTGCCAGCAGTTTATTCCCAAGGTCCTATAATTCACCCCTCCACTTT.

This sequence joins TRBV11-3 and TRBJ2-4; 9 bases agree with TRBD2. Germline assignment: CDR1 SGHNT and CDR2 YENEEA. CDR3 length: 15 amino acids. V dropped 0 bases and J dropped 8; count of bases not matched to a gene: 5. For the CDR3, the DNA is TGTGCCAGCAGCTTAGAGAGCGGGAGGATGGACATTCAGTACTTC. This codes for CASSLESGRMDIQYF.

On this clonotype itself: This may be a read error, as it is one base from a much larger clone. Since the CDR3 does not end with the conserved phenylalanine or tryptophan, this likely comes from a read error. The rearrangement links TRBV7-9 to TRBJ2-5; a weak D match, TRBD1 (6 bases). Germline V gene data show CDR1 as SEHNR and CDR2 as FQNEAQ (reference sequence). V was clipped by 3 bases and J by 4 bases, with 12 bases between them. This CDR3 spans 14 amino acids. The CDR3 is CASSFIRGLETQYL. CDR3 nucleotide sequence: TGTGCCAGCAGCTTCATCAGGGGCTTAGAGACCCAGTACCTC.

Concerning this clonotype itself: One junction end disagrees with the germline gene, perhaps due to a read error. The rearrangement links TRBV28 to TRBJ2-2; D may be TRBD1 or TRBD2 (6 bases each). This CDR3 contains 15 residues. Per the germline V gene, CDR1 is MDHEN and CDR2 is SYDVKM. This chain's CDR3 is CASSFKLGGTGELVF. The CDR3 DNA is TGTGCCAGCAGCTTTAAACTGGGGGGCACCGGGGAGCTGGTTTTT.

Comments on this clonotype: This may come from a read error, since a much larger clone is one base off. CDR3 protein: CAGRSPGLAGVANTGELFF. The CDR3, as DNA: TGTGCCGGCAGGTCACCGGGACTAGCGGGAGTAGCGAACACCGGGGAGCTGTTTTTT. This sequence joins TRBV6-5 and TRBJ2-2, with 14 bases identical to TRBD2. The CDR3 runs to 19 residues. Germline loops: CDR1 MNHEY, CDR2 SVGAGI.

Points on this clonotype: This may come from a read error, since a much larger clone is one base off. V gene TRBV20-1 combines with J gene TRBJ2-1; no definite D call. The CDR3 length is 12 residues. Germline-derived CDR1 and CDR2 are DFQATT and SNEGSKA (reference sequence). CDR3 in amino acids: CSASITVDEPFF. CDR3 nucleotide sequence: TGCAGTGCTAGTATCACCGTCGATGAGCCGTTCTTC.

This clonotype was recorded only once. One junction end disagrees with the germline gene, perhaps due to a read error. The rearrangement uses TRBV28 and TRBJ2-7; D gene uncertain. The CDR3 is made up of 14 amino acids. Germline V gene data show CDR1 as MDHEN and CDR2 as SYDVKM. As DNA, the CDR3 is TGTGCCAGCAGTTTGTGGGGTATCTTCTACGTGCAGTACTTC. Protein product: CASSLWGIFYVQYF.

This clonotype was found many times. The J gene is TRBJ2-7, the V gene TRBV5-8; possible D gene TRBD2, 5 bases. The CDR3 totals 13 residues. Germline assignment: CDR1 SGHTS and CDR2 YDEGEE. V was trimmed by 0 bases and J by 7 bases, leaving 11 bases between them. The CDR3 nucleotides read TGTGCCAGCAGCTTGGGTGTGTGGAGGGAGCAGTACTTC. This codes for CASSLGVWREQYF. Looking up the rest from reference TRBV5-8 and TRBJ2-7 gives the full variable domain: EAGVTQSPTHLIKTRGQQATLRCSPISGHTSVYWYQQALGLGLQFLLWYDEGEERNRGNFPPRFSGRQFPNYSSELNVNALELEDSALYLCASSLGVWREQYFGPGTRLTVT.

In its sample, this clonotype was seen a few times. The chain joins TRBV27 to TRBJ2-7; D gene ambiguous. CDR3 length: 15 residues. The V end was cut by 6 bases, the J end by 3 bases, with 18 bases between. Germline CDR1 MNHEY, CDR2 SMNVEV (reference sequence). Here the CDR3 reads CASRPLRWPDYEQYF. The CDR3 nucleotides are TGTGCCAGCAGACCCCTGCGCTGGCCTGACTACGAGCAGTACTTC.

Ten or more counts support this clonotype. V gene TRBV9 combines with J gene TRBJ1-2; perhaps TRBD1 as D (5 bases). V lost 0 bases and J lost 5, with 8 bases in between. Germline V gene data show CDR1 as SGDLS and CDR2 as YYNGEE. The CDR3 has 13 residues. CDR3 amino acids: CASSVEEGYGYTF. CDR3 DNA: TGTGCCAGCAGCGTAGAGGAGGGGTATGGCTACACCTTC.

Concerning this clonotype: Since the CDR3 does not end with the conserved phenylalanine or tryptophan, this likely comes from a read error. The genes are TRBV12-3 or TRBV12-4 and TRBJ1-4; TRBD1 agrees at 10 bases. This CDR3 region has 14 residues. J gave up 8 bases and V 10 bases, and 10 bases lay outside the gene matches. CDR3 in DNA: TGTGCCAACAGAAGACAGGGGGCCGGCGAAAAACTGTTTTCT. It encodes CANRRQGAGEKLFS.

A note on this clonotype: A clone one base away is much larger, so this may be a read error. The chain recombines TRBV11-2 with TRBJ2-3; 9 bases align to TRBD1. Trimming removed 5 bases from V and 3 bases from J; junction bases left unmatched: 15. The germline CDR1 and CDR2 sequences are SGHAT and FQNNGV. CDR3 length: 18 residues. This CDR3 reads CASSPEVGQGILTDTQYF. The CDR3 DNA follows: TGTGCCAGCAGCCCTGAGGTTGGACAGGGGATTCTTACAGATACGCAGTATTTT.

This clonotype was detected once. A much larger clone differs by one base, so this may be a read error. The final CDR3 position lacks the conserved phenylalanine or tryptophan, pointing to a likely read error. V is TRBV9 and J is TRBJ2-1; TRBD2 is a possible D gene (7 bases). V lost 4 bases and J lost 9, with 14 bases in between. There are 13 residues in the CDR3. The germline V gene encodes CDR1 SGDLS and CDR2 YYNGEE. CDR3 region: CASSYVGGGEQFS. The CDR3 bases are TGTGCCAGCAGCTACGTAGGGGGGGGTGAGCAGTTCTCC.

This clonotype was picked up many times. V usage is TRBV11-2 and J usage is TRBJ2-7; no reliable D call. Germline assignment: CDR1 SGHAT and CDR2 FQNNGV. V was trimmed by 3 bases and J by 4 bases, leaving 13 bases between them. The CDR3 contains 14 residues. The CDR3 here is CASSFYTGSYEQYF. In DNA form, the CDR3 reads TGTGCCAGCAGCTTTTACACTGGGTCTTACGAGCAGTACTTC.

This chain connects TRBV10-1 to TRBJ2-1, with D perhaps assigned TRBD1 or TRBD2 (5 bases each). Trimming removed 8 bases from V and 5 bases from J, with 22 bases in between. The germline gives CDR1 WNHNN, CDR2 SYGVQD (reference sequence). This CDR3 has 16 residues. In DNA form, the CDR3 reads TGCGCCAGCGCGCCCAGGGAAAAGGGGAGTAACAATGAGCAGTTCTTC. Translating gives CASAPREKGSNNEQFF.